What follows are 20 T cell receptor beta chains derived from one specimen sequenced in a study of T cells after yellow fever vaccination. TCRdb re-called the 5' RACE reads with MiXCR, one entry per CDR3 protein. Of around 300,000 distinct CDR3 sequences listed, roughly 4.3% are singletons. Sample: PBMCs, taken 15 days after the yellow fever booster vaccination. The receptors derive from a man younger than 30 who received the YFV17D yellow fever vaccine.

This clonotype appeared a few times. The chain employs TRBV24-1 and TRBJ2-3; D is undetermined. This CDR3 has 13 amino acids. Germline CDR1 reads KGHDR; CDR2 reads SFDVKD. Trimming pared 2 bases from V and 2 bases from J, leaving 4 bases between. The CDR3 sequence is CATSDSVTDTQYF. CDR3 DNA: TGTGCCACCAGTGATTCAGTCACAGATACGCAGTATTTT.

The chain uses TRBV11-2 and TRBJ2-5, with no clear D. Trimming stripped 8 bases from V and 5 bases from J, with 12 bases between. The CDR3 spans 12 residues. Germline assignment: CDR1 SGHAT and CDR2 FQNNGV. This chain's CDR3 is CASQRGFETQYF. DNA for the CDR3: TGTGCCAGCCAGCGAGGATTTGAGACCCAGTACTTC.

This clonotype was found a few times. The rearrangement links TRBV10-2 to TRBJ2-5; 8 nucleotides match TRBD2. CDR3 length equals 13 residues. Per germline, CDR1 WSHSY and CDR2 SAAADI. J gave up 4 bases and V 6 bases, and 4 bases lay outside the gene matches. The CDR3 region is CASRFGGGETQYF. DNA of the CDR3: TGCGCCAGCAGGTTCGGGGGGGGAGAGACCCAGTACTTC.

This clonotype was counted ten times or more. The chain has TRBV7-9 and TRBJ2-5; TRBD2 matches 7 bases. The CDR3 contains 15 residues. Germline V CDR1 and CDR2: SEHNR, FQNEAQ (reference sequence). Trimming at V came to 5 bases and at J to 2 bases, leaving 8 bases not matched to a gene. The CDR3 loop reads CASSPSGLQQETQYF. In DNA, the CDR3 is TGTGCCAGCAGCCCCTCGGGACTACAACAAGAGACCCAGTACTTC.

V usage is TRBV7-2 and J usage is TRBJ2-1; perhaps TRBD1 as D (7 bases). V lost 6 bases, J lost 4 bases, and 16 bases lay in between. CDR3 length: 15 amino acids. Germline loops: CDR1 SGHTA, CDR2 FQGNSA. The CDR3 nucleotides are TGTGCCAGCAGGGGAGTGGGGGGACAGTACAATGAGCAGTTCTTC. It is translated as CASRGVGGQYNEQFF.

This clonotype was observed at least ten times. CDR3 loop: CASSSQDYGYTF. The CDR3 DNA is TGTGCCAGCAGTTCCCAGGACTATGGCTACACCTTC. The rearrangement links TRBV12-3 or TRBV12-4 to TRBJ1-2; no clear D. Trimming pared 4 bases from V and 3 bases from J, leaving 6 bases between. The CDR3 has 12 amino acids.

The chain couples TRBV29-1 to TRBJ1-2; 7 bases map to TRBD1. From germline, CDR1 is SQVTM and CDR2 ANQGSEA. CDR3 length: 11 amino acids. The V gene end was trimmed by 7 bases and the J gene end by 7 bases; junction bases not matched to a gene: 6. The CDR3 reads CSAQGGFGYTF. The CDR3 nucleotides are TGCAGCGCCCAAGGGGGCTTTGGCTACACCTTC.

This clonotype was detected only a few times. This chain joins TRBV6-5 and TRBJ1-1; D might be TRBD1 (5 bases). Trimming shortened V by 8 bases and J by 1 base, and 17 bases separated the two germline ends. This CDR3 is built from 15 residues. Germline V gene data show CDR1 as MNHEY and CDR2 as SVGAGI. CDR3 sequence reads: CASRTPGSGNTEAFF. In nucleotides, the CDR3 is TGTGCCAGCCGAACTCCAGGGAGCGGGAACACTGAAGCTTTCTTT.

This clonotype appeared many times. The gene calls are TRBV5-1 and TRBJ2-1, with 11 bases matching TRBD2. Germline V gene lookup returns CDR1 SGHRS and CDR2 YFSETQ. The trim removed 3 bases at V and 7 bases at J, leaving 9 bases unmatched. This CDR3 region has 16 residues. CDR3 sequence reads: CASSYLAGGPGNEQFF. In nucleotides, the CDR3 is TGCGCCAGCAGCTACTTAGCGGGGGGGCCAGGTAATGAGCAGTTCTTC.

Many counts were recorded for this clonotype. V is TRBV20-1 and J is TRBJ1-1, with D tentatively TRBD1 (5 bases). The V gene lost 1 base and the J gene lost 4 bases, with 16 bases spanning the gap. Germline V CDR1 and CDR2: DFQATT, SNEGSKA (reference sequence). The CDR3 length is 15 residues. The CDR3 is CSARVGGGVSTEAFF. DNA of the CDR3: TGCAGTGCTAGAGTAGGTGGGGGGGTGAGCACTGAAGCTTTCTTT.

This clonotype was counted many times. The chain employs TRBV6-6 and TRBJ1-4, with 9 bases aligning to TRBD1. The length of the CDR3 is 13 residues. The germline gives CDR1 MNHNY, CDR2 SVGAGI (reference sequence). The ends lost 2 bases at V and 8 bases at J; junction bases unmatched: 0. CDR3 bases: TGTGCCAGCAGTTACGGGACAGGGGAAAAACTGTTTTTT. Its translation is CASSYGTGEKLFF.

The gene calls are TRBV6-6 and TRBJ2-5; the match to TRBD2 covers 7 bases. Losses at the gene ends were 2 bases for V and 5 bases for J; bases not matched to a gene: 8. Germline V gives CDR1 MNHNY, CDR2 SVGAGI (reference sequence). The length of the CDR3 is 15 residues. The CDR3 nucleotides are TGTGCCAGCAGTTACGGGATTTGGGGAGGGGAGACCCAGTACTTC. It yields the protein CASSYGIWGGETQYF.

This clonotype has a handful of counts. The rearrangement links TRBV5-1 to TRBJ1-1; the match to TRBD1 covers 9 bases. After removal of 5 bases from V and 8 bases from J, the junction contained 4 bases not matched to a gene. This CDR3 is 12 amino acids long. Germline lookup yields CDR1 SGHRS and CDR2 YFSETQ. The CDR3 sequence is CASSWDREEAFF. In nucleotides, the CDR3 is TGCGCCAGCAGTTGGGACAGGGAGGAAGCTTTCTTT.

There are many counts of this clonotype. The chain carries TRBV18 and TRBJ2-7; the D gene is possibly TRBD2 (5 bases). CDR1 and CDR2 from the germline V gene are KGHSH and LQKENI. The CDR3 consists of 14 residues. The V gene lost 6 bases and the J gene lost 0 bases, with 12 bases spanning the gap. Here the CDR3 DNA reads TGTGCCAGCTCCCCCGGAGGAAGCTCCTACGAGCAGTACGTC. Its protein product is CASSPGGSSYEQYV.

This clonotype was detected ten times or more. This chain joins TRBV5-1 and TRBJ2-3; no firm D call. Looked up from germline, CDR1 is SGHRS and CDR2 is YFSETQ. V lost 0 bases and J 2 bases, leaving 4 bases between the germline ends. There are 13 residues in the CDR3. CDR3: CASSLDPTDTQYF. CDR3 DNA: TGCGCCAGCAGCTTGGATCCCACAGATACGCAGTATTTT.

This clonotype occurred a few times. The chain recombines TRBV5-1 with TRBJ2-2; 8 bases map to TRBD1. V shed 0 bases, J shed 6 bases, and the junction held 10 bases outside the gene matches. The CDR3 has 17 amino acids. CDR1 and CDR2 from the germline V gene are SGHRS and YFSETQ. Here the CDR3 DNA reads TGCGCCAGCAGCTTGGCCCTTCAGACAGGGGTGGCCGGGGAGCTGTTTTTT. Amino acids: CASSLALQTGVAGELFF.

This clonotype has at least ten counts. The CDR3 loop is CASSPRSGGETQYF. The CDR3 region has the DNA TGTGCCAGCAGTCCTCGATCTGGGGGGGAGACCCAGTACTTC. This rearrangement joins TRBV11-2 to TRBJ2-5; a weak D match, TRBD2 (6 bases). The V end lost 6 bases, the J end lost 5 bases, and 16 bases lay between the germline ends. CDR3 length: 14 residues. Per the germline V gene, CDR1 is SGHAT and CDR2 is FQNNGV.

This clonotype was found many times. This chain links TRBV5-1 with TRBJ2-3; tentative D call: TRBD1 (6 bases). The V gene's germline CDR1 is SGHRS and CDR2 YFSETQ. The V end was cut by 3 bases, the J end by 2 bases, with 25 bases between. The CDR3 extends over 19 amino acids. For the CDR3, the DNA is TGCGCCAGCAGCTATGATATGACAGGTGGAAGAGGGCTCACAGATACGCAGTATTTT. Translating it yields CASSYDMTGGRGLTDTQYF.

The chain is built from TRBV28 and TRBJ1-2; no clear D gene. CDR3 size: 13 residues. V was shortened by 7 bases and J by 6 bases, with 15 bases between the two germline ends. Germline CDR1 reads MDHEN; CDR2 reads SYDVKM. CDR3 residues: CASKGPAGHGYTF. The CDR3 DNA reads as TGTGCCAGCAAGGGCCCAGCCGGACATGGCTACACCTTC.

This clonotype was seen at least ten times. The J gene is TRBJ2-7, the V gene TRBV12-3 or TRBV12-4; 7 nucleotides match TRBD1. After removal of 4 bases from V and 7 bases from J, the junction contained 19 bases not matched to a gene. This CDR3 has 17 amino acids. CDR3 in DNA: TGTGCCAGCAGTTCCGTGGGCTTCCCGGACAGGTCTGGAGAGCAGTACTTC. This gives the protein CASSSVGFPDRSGEQYF.